This entry describes one T cell receptor beta chain. Its antigen remains undetermined. Base quality data are lacking; no much larger clone is found one base away. V is cut back by 6 bases and J by 4 bases, with 4 bases in the junction unmatched. CDR1 SNHLY and CDR2 FYNNEI are derived from the germline V gene. The CDR3 spans 13 residues, from the cysteine through the phenylalanine. Of the read, only the CDR3 DNA is kept; its 39 bases are in frame from base 1. Another Seattle source contributed samples from volunteer blood donors who had recovered from COVID-19. The collaborating institutions used their own protocols to collect whole blood in K2EDTA tubes. For TCRbeta analysis, collaborators shipped samples as frozen whole blood, isolated PBMCs, or DNA extracted from either of those sample types. This record comes from a study of blood T cell repertoires in COVID-19 (TCRdb year 2020). In the study overall: Collaborator samples came from the United States, Italy and Spain and covered acute and convalescent phases of COVID-19. Where available, HLA class I and class II types were obtained from metadata supplied by the sample provider rather than from assay-based typing. Samples came from the ongoing ImmuneRACE study (first 160 participants) plus 1,254 subjects from 6 global collaborators. Nearly every sample came with metadata listing a de-identified subject ID, COVID-19 status, age in years and sex. The repertoires were released in a freely available public database intended as a resource for research on the immune response to SARS-CoV-2. Deeply sampled blood TCRbeta repertoires from subjects exposed to, actively infected with, or recovered from COVID-19 were included in the dataset. The material from the prospective study consisted of cDNA or gDNA derived from T cells, B-cell-depleted T cells, or PBMCs.

Points the paper makes about the study in general: The amount of clinical and demographic metadata varied by source and participant and was provided uncurated.

The immunoSEQ Assay, a bias-controlled multiplex PCR, was used to amplify TCRbeta CDR3 regions from genomic DNA. The authors' pipeline ran thus. Within the assay, amplification of reference gene primers was used to estimate how many nucleated cells each sample contained. To quantify the absolute abundance of each unique TCRbeta CDR3 rearrangement, sequence reads were collapsed and filtered. For each sample, productive Simpson clonality was calculated as the square root of Simpson's diversity index over productive rearrangements. TCRdb took this table from immuneACCESS and kept in-frame rearrangements with V and J called. Such tables lack part of the clones; where checked against another copy, unresolved V genes explain under half of the gap, and the rest is unexplained. D and trimming come from the DNA, and the V and J calls and clone size come from that table. This sample lists around 280,000 clones; 86% were detected once. Approximately 2% of the sample lies in the top ten.

The chain is made from TRBV2 and TRBJ2-5; a stretch of 8 junction bases matches TRBD2. What was sequenced was peripheral blood. The sequence derives from a woman aged 25 to 45 who had recovered from COVID-19. CDR3 reads: CASSPGLGETQYF. In nucleotide form, the sequence is TGTGCCAGCAGCCCGGGACTAGGAGAGACCCAGTACTTC.